Following are 9 T cell receptor beta chains from one sample sequenced in a study of graft-versus-host responses after intestinal transplantation. TCRdb's copy holds only in-frame clones and misses some; the assay was immunoSEQ multiplex PCR. The sample lists about 24,000 clones, approximately 83% occurring once. Sequencing was performed on PBMCs, taken around 460 days after intestinal transplant. These receptors originate from a human patient who received an intestinal transplant, so some T cells may come from the graft donor.

The J gene is TRBJ2-5, the V gene TRBV13; D gene uncertain. CDR1 and CDR2 (germline): PRHDT, FYEKMQ (reference sequence). Trimming removed 5 bases from V and 4 bases from J, with 17 bases in between. This CDR3 is 15 amino acids long. The CDR3 DNA sequence: TGTGCCAGCAGCCCCGCCGACCGAAACAGAGAGACCCAGTACTTC. As protein: CASSPADRNRETQYF.

This clone was detected only a few times. V gene TRBV2 combines with J gene TRBJ2-5; D uncertain. Deletions cut 6 bases from V and 4 bases from J, with 9 bases between. CDR3 size: 12 residues. Germline CDR1 SNHLY, CDR2 FYNNEI. CDR3 coding DNA: TGTGCCAGCAGGGAGAACGGAGAGACCCAGTACTTC. This sequence encodes CASRENGETQYF.

This sequence joins TRBV4-2 and TRBJ1-4; no definite D call. The germline V gene encodes CDR1 LGHNA and CDR2 YNFKEQ. There are 15 residues in the CDR3. V shed 0 bases and J shed 0 bases, with 5 bases lying between them. CDR3 sequence reads: CASSQEAATNEKLFF. The CDR3 DNA reads as TGTGCCAGCAGCCAAGAAGCCGCAACTAATGAAAAACTGTTTTTT.

The chain combines TRBV11-2 with TRBJ2-4; 7 bases align to TRBD2. The CDR3 has 19 amino acids. Germline CDR1 is SGHAT and CDR2 is FQNNGV. Unmatched junction bases numbered 16, after V lost 5 bases and J lost 0 bases. CDR3 residues: CASSVGLVSTRVAKNIQYF. The CDR3 nucleotides read TGTGCCAGCAGCGTAGGACTAGTCTCCACCCGAGTAGCCAAAAACATTCAGTACTTC.

This chain links TRBV29-1 with TRBJ2-5, with 9 nucleotides matching TRBD2. Germline V lookup: CDR1 SQVTM, CDR2 ANQGSEA. V was clipped by 4 bases and J by 4 bases; unmatched bases: 7. The CDR3 is made up of 14 amino acids. The CDR3, as DNA: TGCAGCGTTGGCCCAGCGGGAGGAGCAGAGACCCAGTACTTC. This encodes CSVGPAGGAETQYF.

The V call is TRBV7-9, the J call TRBJ1-6, with D possibly matching TRBD1 (6 bases). Trimming removed 7 bases at V and 6 bases at J, with 19 bases between. Germline values: CDR1 SEHNR, CDR2 FQNEAQ (reference sequence). The CDR3 totals 16 residues. This CDR3 reads CASTTSGGTLNSPLHF. As DNA, the CDR3 is TGTGCCAGCACCACGTCGGGGGGCACCCTTAATTCACCCCTCCACTTT.

The chain combines TRBV6-5 with TRBJ2-3; maybe TRBD1 (5 bases). CDR1 is MNHEY, CDR2 SVGAGI, per germline. CDR3 length equals 13 residues. Deletions cut 0 bases from V and 8 bases from J, with 9 bases between. The CDR3 here is CASSYSIQGTQYF. Written as DNA, the CDR3 is TGTGCCAGCAGTTACTCGATTCAGGGTACGCAGTATTTT.

This chain uses TRBV7-3 with TRBJ2-3, with TRBD2 matching over 12 bases. CDR3 length: 15 residues. Germline trimming cut 2 bases from V and 5 bases from J; bases unmatched to any gene: 2. Per germline, CDR1 SGHTA and CDR2 FQGTGA. CDR3 region: CASSLGLAGRDTQYF. The CDR3 DNA follows: TGTGCCAGCAGCTTAGGACTAGCGGGACGAGATACGCAGTATTTT.

The gene calls are TRBV7-9 and TRBJ2-5; 8 positions agree with TRBD1. Trimming cost V 5 bases and J 4 bases; bases outside gene matches: 9. The CDR3 has 15 residues. Germline loops: CDR1 SEHNR, CDR2 FQNEAQ (reference sequence). CDR3 nucleotides: TGTGCCAGCAGCCCGGGACAGGTACACTCAGAGACCCAGTACTTC. It is translated as CASSPGQVHSETQYF.